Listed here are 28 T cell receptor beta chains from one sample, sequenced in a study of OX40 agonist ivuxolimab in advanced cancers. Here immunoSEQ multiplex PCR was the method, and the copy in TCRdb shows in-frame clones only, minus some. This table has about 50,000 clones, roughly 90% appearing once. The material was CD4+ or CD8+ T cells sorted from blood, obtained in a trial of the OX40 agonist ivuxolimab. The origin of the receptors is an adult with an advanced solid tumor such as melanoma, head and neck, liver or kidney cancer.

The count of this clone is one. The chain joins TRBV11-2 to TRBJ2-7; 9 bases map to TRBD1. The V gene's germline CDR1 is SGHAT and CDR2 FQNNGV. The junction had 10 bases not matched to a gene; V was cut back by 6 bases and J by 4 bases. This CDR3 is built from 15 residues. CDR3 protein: CASRPWGTGSYEQYF. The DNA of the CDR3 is TGTGCCAGCAGACCCTGGGGGACAGGGTCATACGAGCAGTACTTC.

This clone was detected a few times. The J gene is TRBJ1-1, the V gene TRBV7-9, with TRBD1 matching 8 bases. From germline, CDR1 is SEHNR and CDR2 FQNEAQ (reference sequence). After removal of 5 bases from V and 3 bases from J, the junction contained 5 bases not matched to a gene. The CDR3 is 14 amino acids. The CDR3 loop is CASSPSQGDTEAFF. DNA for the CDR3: TGTGCCAGCAGCCCATCACAGGGGGACACTGAAGCTTTCTTT.

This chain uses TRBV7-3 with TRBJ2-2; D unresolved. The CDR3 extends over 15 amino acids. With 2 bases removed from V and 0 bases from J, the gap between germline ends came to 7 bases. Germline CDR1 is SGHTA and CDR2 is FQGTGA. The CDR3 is CASSLARANTGELFF. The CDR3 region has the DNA TGTGCCAGCAGCTTAGCCCGCGCGAACACCGGGGAGCTGTTTTTT.

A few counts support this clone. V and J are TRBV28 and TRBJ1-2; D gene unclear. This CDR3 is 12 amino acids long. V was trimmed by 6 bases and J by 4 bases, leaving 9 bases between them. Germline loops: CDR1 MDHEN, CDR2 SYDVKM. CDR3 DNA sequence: TGTGCCAGCAGACCTCAAAGCTATGGCTACACCTTC. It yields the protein CASRPQSYGYTF.

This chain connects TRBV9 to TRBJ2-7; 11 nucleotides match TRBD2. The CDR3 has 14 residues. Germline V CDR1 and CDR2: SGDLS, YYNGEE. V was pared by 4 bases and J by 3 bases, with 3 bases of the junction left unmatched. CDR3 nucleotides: TGTGCCAGCAGCTTCGGGACTAGCGGCTACGAGCAGTACTTC. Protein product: CASSFGTSGYEQYF.

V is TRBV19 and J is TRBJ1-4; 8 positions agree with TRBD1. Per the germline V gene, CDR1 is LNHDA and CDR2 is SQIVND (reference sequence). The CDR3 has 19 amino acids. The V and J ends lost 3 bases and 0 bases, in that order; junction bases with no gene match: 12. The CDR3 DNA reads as TGTGCCAGTAGTATCCGGGACAGGAGGACTCCCTCAACTAATGAAAAACTGTTTTTT. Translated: CASSIRDRRTPSTNEKLFF.

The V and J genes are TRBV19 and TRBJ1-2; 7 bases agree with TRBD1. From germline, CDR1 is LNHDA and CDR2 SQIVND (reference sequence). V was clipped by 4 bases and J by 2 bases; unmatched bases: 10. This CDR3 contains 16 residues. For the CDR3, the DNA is TGTGCCAGTAGTAAAGACAGGGTCAGCTTGAACTATGGCTACACCTTC. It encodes CASSKDRVSLNYGYTF.

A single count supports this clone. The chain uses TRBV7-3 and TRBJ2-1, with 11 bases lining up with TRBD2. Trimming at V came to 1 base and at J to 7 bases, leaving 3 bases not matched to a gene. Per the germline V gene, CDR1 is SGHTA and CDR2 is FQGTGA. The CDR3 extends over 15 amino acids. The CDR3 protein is CASSLILAGVNEQFF. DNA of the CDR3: TGTGCCAGCAGCTTAATACTAGCGGGAGTGAATGAGCAGTTCTTC.

The DNA of the CDR3 is TGCAGCGTTGAATCAGTCGGCCGTTACGAGCAGTACTTC. Translated, it gives CSVESVGRYEQYF. The chain uses TRBV29-1 and TRBJ2-7; D not certain. From germline, CDR1 is SQVTM and CDR2 ANQGSEA. This CDR3 contains 13 residues. V was clipped by 2 bases and J by 4 bases, with 12 bases between them.

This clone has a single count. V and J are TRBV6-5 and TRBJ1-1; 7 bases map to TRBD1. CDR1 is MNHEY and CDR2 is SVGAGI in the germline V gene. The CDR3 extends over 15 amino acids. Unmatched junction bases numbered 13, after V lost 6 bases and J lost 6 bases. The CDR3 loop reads CASRAIQQGRPEAFF. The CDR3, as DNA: TGTGCCAGCAGAGCCATCCAACAGGGGCGCCCTGAAGCTTTCTTT.

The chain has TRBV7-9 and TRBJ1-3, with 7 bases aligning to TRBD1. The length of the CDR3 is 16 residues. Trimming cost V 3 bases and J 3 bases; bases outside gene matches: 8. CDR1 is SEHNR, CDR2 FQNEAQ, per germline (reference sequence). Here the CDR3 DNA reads TGTGCCAGCAGCTTCCGACAGGGCCCGTTTGGAAACACCATATATTTT. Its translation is CASSFRQGPFGNTIYF.

CDR3 in DNA: TGTGCCAGCAGCCGGTTGGAGCTAGCGGGGAGAGGCAATGAGCAGTTCTTC. It encodes CASSRLELAGRGNEQFF. The J gene is TRBJ2-1, the V gene TRBV5-4; 9 bases are a match to TRBD2. The CDR3 length is 17 residues. Germline CDR1 reads SGHNT; CDR2 reads YYREEE (reference sequence). With V trimmed by 4 bases and J by 6 bases, 14 bases remained unmatched.

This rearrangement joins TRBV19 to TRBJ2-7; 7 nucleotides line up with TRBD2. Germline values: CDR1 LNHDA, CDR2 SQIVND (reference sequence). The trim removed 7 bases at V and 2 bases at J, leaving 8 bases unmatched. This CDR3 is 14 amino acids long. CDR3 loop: CASKLAGETYEQYF. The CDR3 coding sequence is TGTGCCAGTAAGTTGGCGGGAGAGACCTACGAGCAGTACTTC.

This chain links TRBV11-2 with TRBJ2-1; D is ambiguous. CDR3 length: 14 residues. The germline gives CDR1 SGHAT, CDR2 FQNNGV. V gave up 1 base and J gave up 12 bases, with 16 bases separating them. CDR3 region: CASSLGWGMERQFF. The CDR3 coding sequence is TGTGCCAGCAGCTTAGGGTGGGGTATGGAACGGCAGTTCTTC.

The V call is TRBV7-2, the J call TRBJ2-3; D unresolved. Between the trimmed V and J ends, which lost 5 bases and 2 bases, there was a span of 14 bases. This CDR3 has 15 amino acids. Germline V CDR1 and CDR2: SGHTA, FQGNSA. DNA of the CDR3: TGTGCCAGCAGCCAATCATACGAATACACAGATACGCAGTATTTT. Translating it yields CASSQSYEYTDTQYF.

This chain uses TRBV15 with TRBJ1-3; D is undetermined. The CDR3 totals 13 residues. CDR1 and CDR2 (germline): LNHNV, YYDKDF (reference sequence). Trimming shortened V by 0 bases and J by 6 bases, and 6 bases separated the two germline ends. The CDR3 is CATSRDGKNTIYF. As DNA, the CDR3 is TGTGCCACCAGCAGAGATGGAAAAAACACCATATATTTT.

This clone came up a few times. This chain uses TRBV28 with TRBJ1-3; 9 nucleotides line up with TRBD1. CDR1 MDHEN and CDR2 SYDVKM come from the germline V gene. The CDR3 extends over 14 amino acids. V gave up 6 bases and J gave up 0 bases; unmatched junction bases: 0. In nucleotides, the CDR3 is TGTGCCAGCAGGACAGGGGGCTCTGGAAACACCATATATTTT. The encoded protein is CASRTGGSGNTIYF. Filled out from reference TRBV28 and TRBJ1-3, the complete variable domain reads DVKVTQSSRYLVKRTGEKVFLECVQDMDHENMFWYRQDPGLGLRLIYFSYDVKMKEKGDIPEGYSVSREKKERFSLILESASTNQTSMYLCASRTGGSGNTIYFGEGSWLTVV.

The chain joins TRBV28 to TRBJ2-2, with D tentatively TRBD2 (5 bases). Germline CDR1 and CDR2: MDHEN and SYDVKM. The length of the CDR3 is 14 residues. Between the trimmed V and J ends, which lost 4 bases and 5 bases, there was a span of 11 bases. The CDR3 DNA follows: TGTGCCAGCAGTTCATCCGGGGAGACCGGGGAGCTGTTTTTT. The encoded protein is CASSSSGETGELFF.

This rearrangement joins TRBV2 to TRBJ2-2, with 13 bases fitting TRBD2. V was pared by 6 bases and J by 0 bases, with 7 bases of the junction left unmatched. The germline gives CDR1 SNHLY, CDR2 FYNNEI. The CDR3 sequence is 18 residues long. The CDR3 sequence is CASRAGTSGTTNTGELFF. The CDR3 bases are TGTGCCAGCAGGGCCGGGACTAGCGGGACTACGAACACCGGGGAGCTGTTTTTT.

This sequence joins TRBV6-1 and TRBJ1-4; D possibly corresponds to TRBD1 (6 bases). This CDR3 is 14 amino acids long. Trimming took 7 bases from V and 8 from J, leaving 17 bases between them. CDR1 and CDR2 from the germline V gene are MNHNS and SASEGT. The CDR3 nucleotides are TGTGCCAGCAAAGCTAACAGGGAGGGAGAAAAACTGTTTTTT. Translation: CASKANREGEKLFF.

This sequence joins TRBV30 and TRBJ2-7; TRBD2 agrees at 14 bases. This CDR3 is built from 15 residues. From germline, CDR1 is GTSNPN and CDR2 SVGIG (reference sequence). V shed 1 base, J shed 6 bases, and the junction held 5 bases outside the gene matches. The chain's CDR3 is CAWSGLAGGSGEQYF. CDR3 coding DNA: TGTGCCTGGAGTGGACTAGCGGGAGGGTCTGGCGAGCAGTACTTC. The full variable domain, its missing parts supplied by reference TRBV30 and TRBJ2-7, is SQTIHQWPATLVQPVGSPLSLECTVEGTSNPNLYWYRQAAGRGLQLLFYSVGIGQISSEVPQNLSASRPQDRQFILSSKKLLLSDSGFYLCAWSGLAGGSGEQYFGPGTRLTVT.

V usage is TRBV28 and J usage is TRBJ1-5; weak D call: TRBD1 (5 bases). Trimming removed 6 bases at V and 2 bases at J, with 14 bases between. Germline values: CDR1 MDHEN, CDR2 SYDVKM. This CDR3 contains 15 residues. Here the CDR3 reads CASSTLQGGNQPQHF. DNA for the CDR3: TGTGCCAGCAGCACTCTTCAGGGAGGCAATCAGCCCCAGCATTTT.

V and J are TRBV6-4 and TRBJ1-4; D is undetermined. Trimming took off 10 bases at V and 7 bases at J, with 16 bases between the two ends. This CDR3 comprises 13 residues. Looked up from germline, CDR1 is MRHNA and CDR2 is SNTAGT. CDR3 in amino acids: CANQFKEGEKLFF. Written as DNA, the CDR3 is TGTGCCAACCAATTCAAGGAAGGTGAAAAACTGTTTTTT.

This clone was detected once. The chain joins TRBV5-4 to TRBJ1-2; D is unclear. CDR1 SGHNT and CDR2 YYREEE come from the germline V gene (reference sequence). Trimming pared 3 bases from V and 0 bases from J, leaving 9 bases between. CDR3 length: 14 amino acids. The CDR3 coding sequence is TGTGCCAGCAGCTCCCGAGGGTCTAACTATGGCTACACCTTC. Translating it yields CASSSRGSNYGYTF.

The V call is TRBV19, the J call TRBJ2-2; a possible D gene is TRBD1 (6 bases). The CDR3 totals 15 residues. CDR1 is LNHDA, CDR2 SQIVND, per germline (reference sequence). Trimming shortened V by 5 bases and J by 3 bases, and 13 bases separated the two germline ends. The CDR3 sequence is CASSFEQGDTGELFF. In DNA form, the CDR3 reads TGTGCCAGTAGTTTTGAACAGGGAGACACCGGGGAGCTGTTTTTT. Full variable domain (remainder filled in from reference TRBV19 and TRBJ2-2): DGGITQSPKYLFRKEGQNVTLSCEQNLNHDAMYWYRQDPGQGLRLIYYSQIVNDFQKGDIAEGYSVSREKKESFPLTVTSAQKNPTAFYLCASSFEQGDTGELFFGEGSRLTVL.

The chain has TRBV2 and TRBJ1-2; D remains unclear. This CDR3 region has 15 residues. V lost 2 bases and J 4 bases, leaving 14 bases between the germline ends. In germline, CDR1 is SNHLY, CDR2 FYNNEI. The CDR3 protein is CASSERAGPIYGYTF. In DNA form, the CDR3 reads TGTGCCAGCAGTGAAAGGGCCGGACCAATCTATGGCTACACCTTC.

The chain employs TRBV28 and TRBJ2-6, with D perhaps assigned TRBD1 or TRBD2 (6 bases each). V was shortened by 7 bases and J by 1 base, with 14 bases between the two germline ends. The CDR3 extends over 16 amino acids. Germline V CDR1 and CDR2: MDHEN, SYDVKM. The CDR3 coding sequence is TGTGCCAGCATGGTGACGGGGGCTTCTGGGGCCAACGTCCTGACTTTC. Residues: CASMVTGASGANVLTF.

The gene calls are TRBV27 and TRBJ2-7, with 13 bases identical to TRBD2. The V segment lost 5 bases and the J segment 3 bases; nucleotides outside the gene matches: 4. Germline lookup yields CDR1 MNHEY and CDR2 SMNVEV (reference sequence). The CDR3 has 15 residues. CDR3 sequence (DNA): TGTGCCAGCAGTATCCGACTAGCGGGAGGCTACGAGCAGTACTTC. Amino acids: CASSIRLAGGYEQYF.